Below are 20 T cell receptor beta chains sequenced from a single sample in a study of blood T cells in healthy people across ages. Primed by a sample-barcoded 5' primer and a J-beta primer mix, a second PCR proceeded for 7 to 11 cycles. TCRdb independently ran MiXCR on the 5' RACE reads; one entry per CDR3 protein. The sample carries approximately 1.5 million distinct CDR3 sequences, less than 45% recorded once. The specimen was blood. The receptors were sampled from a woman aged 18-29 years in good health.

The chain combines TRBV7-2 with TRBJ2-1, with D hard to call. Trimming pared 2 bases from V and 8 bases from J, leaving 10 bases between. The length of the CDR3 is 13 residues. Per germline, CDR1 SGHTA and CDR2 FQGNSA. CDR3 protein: CASSLSRSDEQFF. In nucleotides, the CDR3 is TGTGCCAGCAGCTTATCTCGATCCGATGAGCAGTTCTTC.

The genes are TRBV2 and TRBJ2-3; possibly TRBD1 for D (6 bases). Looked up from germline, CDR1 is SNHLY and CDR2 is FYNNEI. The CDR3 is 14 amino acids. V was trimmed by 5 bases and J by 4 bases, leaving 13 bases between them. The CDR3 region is CASSTNRAADTQYF. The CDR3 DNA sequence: TGTGCCAGCAGTACCAACAGGGCGGCAGATACGCAGTATTTT.

The CDR3, as DNA: TGCAGTGCTAGACACAGGGCCTACAATGAGCAGTTCTTC. Translated: CSARHRAYNEQFF. The rearrangement joins TRBV20-1 to TRBJ2-1; TRBD1 is a possible D gene (6 bases). The V gene's germline CDR1 is DFQATT and CDR2 SNEGSKA (reference sequence). V was pared by 2 bases and J by 2 bases, with 7 bases between. The CDR3 is 13 amino acids.

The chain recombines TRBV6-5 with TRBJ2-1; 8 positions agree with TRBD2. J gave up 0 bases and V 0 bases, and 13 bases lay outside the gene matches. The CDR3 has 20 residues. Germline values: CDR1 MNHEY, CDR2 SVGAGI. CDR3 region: CASSYSAPGSGTYSYNEQFF. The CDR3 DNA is TGTGCCAGCAGTTACTCGGCCCCGGGTAGCGGGACATACTCCTACAATGAGCAGTTCTTC.

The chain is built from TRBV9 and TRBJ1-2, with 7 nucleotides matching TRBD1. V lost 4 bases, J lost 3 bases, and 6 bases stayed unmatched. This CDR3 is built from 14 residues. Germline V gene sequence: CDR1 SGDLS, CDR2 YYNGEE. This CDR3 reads CASSPHRGDYGYTF. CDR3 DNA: TGTGCCAGCAGCCCGCACAGGGGCGACTATGGCTACACCTTC.

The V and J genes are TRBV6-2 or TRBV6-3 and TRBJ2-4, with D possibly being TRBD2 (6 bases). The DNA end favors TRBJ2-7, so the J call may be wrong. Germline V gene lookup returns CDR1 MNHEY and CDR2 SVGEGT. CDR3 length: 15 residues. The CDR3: CASSYSAREVHEQYF. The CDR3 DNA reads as TGTGCCAGCAGTTACTCGGCCAGGGAGGTCCACGAGCAGTACTTC.

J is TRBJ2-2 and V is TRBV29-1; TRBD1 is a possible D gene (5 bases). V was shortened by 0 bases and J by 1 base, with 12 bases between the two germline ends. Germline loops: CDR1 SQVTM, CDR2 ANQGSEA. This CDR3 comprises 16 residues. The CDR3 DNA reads TGCAGCGTTGAAGATCGGCAGGGCCGGAACACCGGGGAGCTGTTTTTT. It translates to CSVEDRQGRNTGELFF.

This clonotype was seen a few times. For the CDR3, the DNA is TGTGCCAGCTCACCACTTGGGCGGGTCCAGACCTACGAGCAGTACTTC. Amino acid sequence: CASSPLGRVQTYEQYF. This rearrangement joins TRBV18 to TRBJ2-7; tentative D call: TRBD2 (5 bases). The CDR3 is 16 residues long. Between the trimmed V and J ends, which lost 1 base and 2 bases, there was a span of 15 bases. The germline V gene encodes CDR1 KGHSH and CDR2 LQKENI.

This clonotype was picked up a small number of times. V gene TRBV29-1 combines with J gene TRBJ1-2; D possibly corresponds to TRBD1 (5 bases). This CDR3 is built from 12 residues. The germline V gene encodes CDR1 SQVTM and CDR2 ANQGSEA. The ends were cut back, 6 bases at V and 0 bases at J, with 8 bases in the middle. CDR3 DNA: TGCAGCGTCACAGGCTCTAACTATGGCTACACCTTC. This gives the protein CSVTGSNYGYTF.

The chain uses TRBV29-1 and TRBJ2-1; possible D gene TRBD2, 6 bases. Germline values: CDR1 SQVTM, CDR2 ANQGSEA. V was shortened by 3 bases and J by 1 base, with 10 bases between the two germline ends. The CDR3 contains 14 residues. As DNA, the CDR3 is TGCAGCGTTGAGTCCGGGGGTTCCTACAATGAGCAGTTCTTC. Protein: CSVESGGSYNEQFF.

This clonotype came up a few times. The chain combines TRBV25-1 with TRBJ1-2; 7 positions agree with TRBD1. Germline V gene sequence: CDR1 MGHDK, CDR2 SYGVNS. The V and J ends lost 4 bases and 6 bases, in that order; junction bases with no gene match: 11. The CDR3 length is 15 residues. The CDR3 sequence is CASSGLTGLVDGYTF. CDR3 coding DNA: TGTGCCAGCAGTGGGTTGACAGGGTTAGTCGATGGCTACACCTTC.

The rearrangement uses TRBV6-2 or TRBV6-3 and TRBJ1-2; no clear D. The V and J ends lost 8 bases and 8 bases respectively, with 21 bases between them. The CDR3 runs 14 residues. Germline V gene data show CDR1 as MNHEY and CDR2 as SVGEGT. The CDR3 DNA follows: TGTGCCAGCGGCGCTGGGTGGACCCTCGGAGGCTACACCTTC. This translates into CASGAGWTLGGYTF.

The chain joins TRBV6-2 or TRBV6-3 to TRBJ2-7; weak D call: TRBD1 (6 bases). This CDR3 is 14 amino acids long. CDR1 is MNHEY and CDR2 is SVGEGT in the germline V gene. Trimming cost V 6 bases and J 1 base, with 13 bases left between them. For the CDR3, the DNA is TGTGCCAGCAGATCCCCTGGACAGTCCTACGAGCAGTACTTC. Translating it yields CASRSPGQSYEQYF.

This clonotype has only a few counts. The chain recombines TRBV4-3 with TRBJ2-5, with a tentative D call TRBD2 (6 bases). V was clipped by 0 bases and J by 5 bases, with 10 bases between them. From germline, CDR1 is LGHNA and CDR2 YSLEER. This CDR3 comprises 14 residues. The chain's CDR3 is CASSQDFGGETQYF. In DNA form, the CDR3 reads TGCGCCAGCAGCCAAGATTTCGGAGGGGAGACCCAGTACTTC.

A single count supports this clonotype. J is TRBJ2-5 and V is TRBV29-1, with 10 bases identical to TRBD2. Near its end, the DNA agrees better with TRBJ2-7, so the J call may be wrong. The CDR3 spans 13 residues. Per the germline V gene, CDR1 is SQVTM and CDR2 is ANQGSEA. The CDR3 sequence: CSVSAGGLYEQYF. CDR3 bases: TGCAGCGTTTCAGCGGGGGGGCTCTACGAGCAGTACTTC.

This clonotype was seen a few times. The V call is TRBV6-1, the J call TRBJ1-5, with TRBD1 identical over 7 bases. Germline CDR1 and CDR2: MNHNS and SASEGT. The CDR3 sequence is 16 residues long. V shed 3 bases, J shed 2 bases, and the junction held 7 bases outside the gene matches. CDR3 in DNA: TGTGCCAGCAGTGACTGGGGACAGAGCGGCAATCAGCCCCAGCATTTT. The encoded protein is CASSDWGQSGNQPQHF.

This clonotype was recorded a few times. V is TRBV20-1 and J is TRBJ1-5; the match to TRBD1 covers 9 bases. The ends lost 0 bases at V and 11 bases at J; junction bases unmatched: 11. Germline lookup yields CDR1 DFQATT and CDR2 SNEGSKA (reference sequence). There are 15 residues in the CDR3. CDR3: CSARDANYRDRAQHF. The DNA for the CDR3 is TGCAGTGCTAGAGATGCGAACTACCGGGACAGGGCCCAGCATTTT.

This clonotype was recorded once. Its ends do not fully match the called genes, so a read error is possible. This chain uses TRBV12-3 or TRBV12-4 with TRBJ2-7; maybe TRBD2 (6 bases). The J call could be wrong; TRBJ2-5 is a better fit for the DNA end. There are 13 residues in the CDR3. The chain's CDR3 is CVSSPTGEETQYF. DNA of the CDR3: TGTGTCAGCAGCCCAACGGGGGAAGAGACCCAGTACTTC.

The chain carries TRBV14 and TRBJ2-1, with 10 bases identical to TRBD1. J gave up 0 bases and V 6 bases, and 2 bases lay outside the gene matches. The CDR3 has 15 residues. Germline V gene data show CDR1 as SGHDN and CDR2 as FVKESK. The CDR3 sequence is CASRDRGSSYNEQFF. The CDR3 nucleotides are TGTGCCAGCAGGGACAGGGGGAGCTCCTACAATGAGCAGTTCTTC.

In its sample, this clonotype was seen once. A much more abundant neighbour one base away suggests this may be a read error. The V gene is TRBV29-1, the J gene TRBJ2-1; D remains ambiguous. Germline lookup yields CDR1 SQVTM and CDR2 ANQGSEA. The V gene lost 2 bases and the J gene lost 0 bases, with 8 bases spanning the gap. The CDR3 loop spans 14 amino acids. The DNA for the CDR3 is TGCAGCGTTGAATCGAGGAGCTCCTACAATGAGCAGTTCTTC. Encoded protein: CSVESRSSYNEQFF.